The present TCR beta chain was sequenced within a study of T cell changes during pregnancy in multiple sclerosis. This clone was seen a single time. Assay: immunoSEQ multiplex PCR; the TCRdb copy retains only in-frame clones and omits some. The sample yields approximately 94,000 clones, about 92% seen once. Germline CDR1 reads SNHLY; CDR2 reads FYNNEI. The CDR3 is 13 amino acids. Losses at the gene ends were 7 bases for V and 3 bases for J; bases not matched to a gene: 3. The genes are TRBV2 and TRBJ1-5; 7 bases agree with TRBD1. The TCR sequence derives from a female donor with multiple sclerosis, enrolled in a pregnancy study. The starting material was peripheral blood, obtained after pregnancy. CDR3 sequence: CASTTGVNQPQHF. CDR3 sequence (DNA): TGTGCCAGCACCACAGGGGTCAATCAGCCCCAGCATTTT. The whole variable domain, remainder taken from reference TRBV2 and TRBJ1-5, is EPEVTQTPSHQVTQMGQEVILRCVPISNHLYFYWYRQILGQKVEFLVSFYNNEISEKSEIFDDQFSVERPDGSNFTLKIRSTKLEDSAMYFCASTTGVNQPQHFGDGTRLSIL.